This T cell receptor beta chain emerged from a study of cytomegalovirus exposure and HLA in healthy donors. Overall study findings and caveats: Specific recognition of CMV antigens was confirmed in vitro for a few chains (all CMV-associated). Researchers reported from a later analysis that most CMV-associated TCR beta chains appeared HLA-restricted.

Primers included in the PCR were 60 Vbeta and 13 Jbeta primers. Profiled with immunoSEQ multiplex PCR; TCRdb holds only in-frame clones, not every one. This sample carries 110,000 or so clones, around three quarters of them seen once, and the ten largest clones take roughly 2.5%. Of note for this clone: Its antigen is unidentified.

The CDR3 runs 16 residues. Trimming removed 0 bases at V and 4 bases at J, with 14 bases between. The germline V gene encodes CDR1 SGHRS and CDR2 YFSETQ. This chain joins TRBV5-1 and TRBJ2-1, with D possibly being TRBD1 (6 bases). The specimen was PBMCs. The TCR originated in a female donor in good health and CMV-seronegative. The CDR3 reads CASSLANAGVYNEQFF. DNA for the CDR3: TGCGCCAGCAGCTTGGCCAACGCAGGGGTGTACAATGAGCAGTTCTTC. Variable domain in full (rest from reference TRBV5-1 and TRBJ2-1): KAGVTQTPRYLIKTRGQQVTLSCSPISGHRSVSWYQQTPGQGLQFLFEYFSETQRNKGNFPGRFSGRQFSNSRSEMNVSTLELGDSALYLCASSLANAGVYNEQFFGPGTRLTVL.